These 3 T cell receptor beta chains were sequenced from one sample in a study of blood T cell repertoires in COVID-19. Sequencing used immunoSEQ multiplex PCR; TCRdb keeps in-frame clones, though not all of them. The repertoire holds 200,000 or so clones, around nine tenths seen once, with roughly a tenth in the top ten. The sample was PBMCs or T cells enriched from blood (not recorded which). These receptor sequences come from a man aged 25-45 years who had recovered from COVID-19.

The chain joins TRBV18 to TRBJ1-1, with 7 bases lining up with TRBD1. Germline V gene lookup returns CDR1 KGHSH and CDR2 LQKENI. V trimming: 2 bases; J trimming: 1 base; junction bases outside the gene matches: 4. This CDR3 has 15 residues. The CDR3 DNA is TGTGCCAGCTCACCATCCGGGACAGCGAACACTGAAGCTTTCTTT. Encoded protein: CASSPSGTANTEAFF.

V gene TRBV19 combines with J gene TRBJ2-1; possible D gene TRBD2, 6 bases. Germline V gives CDR1 LNHDA, CDR2 SQIVND (reference sequence). With 0 bases removed from V and 2 bases from J, the gap between germline ends came to 11 bases. CDR3 length equals 16 residues. DNA for the CDR3: TGTGCCAGTAGTATAGATGAAGCGGGCCCCTACAATGAGCAGTTCTTC. Translating gives CASSIDEAGPYNEQFF.

The chain links TRBV11-3 to TRBJ2-1; TRBD1 might be the D (6 bases). The length of the CDR3 is 13 residues. Germline loops: CDR1 SGHNT, CDR2 YENEEA. Trimming cost V 5 bases and J 5 bases, with 10 bases left between them. CDR3 amino acids: CASSNRQDNEQFF. In DNA, the CDR3 is TGTGCCAGCAGCAACAGACAGGACAATGAGCAGTTCTTC.